Listed below are T cell receptor beta chains from one sample, sequenced in a study of T-cell reconstitution after alpha-beta-depleted transplantation in children. TCRdb reanalysed the PCR reads using MiXCR and keeps one entry per CDR3 protein. The sample contains around 200,000 distinct CDR3 sequences, about 15% of which appear only once. Sample: PBMCs, mostly from graft donor cells, taken 360 days after TCRalphabeta/CD19-depleted stem cell transplant. The receptor source for this set is a male patient aged 2-9 years who had a stem cell transplant for acute lymphoblastic leukemia, so the T cells may come from the graft donor. Both conserved end residues are part of each CDR3. The D gene is left open where the match is weak. Clone size is given for some rows only: seen once, a few or many times, or a class if the clone is expanded.

size: -; D: -; J: TRBJ2-1; V: TRBV28; DNA: TGTGCCAGCAGATTGGGGAGCTCCTACAATGAGCAGTTCTTC; CDR3: CASRLGSSYNEQFF
size: -; D: TRBD2; J: TRBJ2-7; V: TRBV6-5; DNA: TGTGCCAGCAGTTACGGGACTAACTCCTACGAGCAGTACTTC; CDR3: CASSYGTNSYEQYF
size: -; D: -; J: TRBJ1-1; V: TRBV24-1; DNA: TGTGCCACCTCCGGGTGGAACACTGAAGCTTTCTTT; CDR3: CATSGWNTEAFF
size: -; D: TRBD2; J: TRBJ2-2; V: TRBV7-2; DNA: TGTGCCAGCAGGCCTCAACTAGCGGGGGGCTCCGGGGAGCTGTTTTTT; CDR3: CASRPQLAGGSGELFF
size: few; D: -; J: TRBJ2-5; V: TRBV5-1; DNA: TGCGCCAGCAGAATTCAGGGTGGGGAGACCCAGTACTTC; CDR3: CASRIQGGETQYF
size: many; D: -; J: TRBJ2-1; V: TRBV4-3; DNA: TGCGCCAGCAGCCAAGCCGACGGGTATGAGCAGTTCTTC; CDR3: CASSQADGYEQFF
size: -; D: -; J: TRBJ1-6; V: TRBV7-2; DNA: TGTGCCAGCAGCTTCAACCGCTTCTATAATTCACCCCTCCACTTT; CDR3: CASSFNRFYNSPLHF
size: -; D: -; J: TRBJ2-2; V: TRBV7-6; DNA: TGTGCCAGCAGCTTAGACCCCGACGGGGAGCTGTTTTTT; CDR3: CASSLDPDGELFF
size: -; D: -; J: TRBJ2-3; V: TRBV7-2; DNA: TGTGCCAGCAGCTTACCGAAAACAGATACGCAGTATTTT; CDR3: CASSLPKTDTQYF
size: -; D: TRBD2; J: TRBJ2-1; V: TRBV12-3/TRBV12-4; DNA: TGTGCCAGCATCACACCAAGGCGTGGAGCGGGAGGATTGAGTAATGAGCAGTTCTTC; CDR3: CASITPRRGAGGLSNEQFF
size: -; D: -; J: TRBJ2-7; V: TRBV28; DNA: TGTGCCAGCAGTCCTACGGGACACCTTGACGAGCAGTACTTC; CDR3: CASSPTGHLDEQYF
size: -; D: TRBD2; J: TRBJ2-1; V: TRBV20-1; DNA: TGCAGTGCTAGGGGGGGGAGTAGCTCCCATGAGCAGTTCTTC; CDR3: CSARGGSSSHEQFF
size: few; D: TRBD2; J: TRBJ2-7; V: TRBV6-2/TRBV6-3; DNA: TGTGCCAGCACCGGGACTAGCGTTAGCTACGAGCAGTACTTC; CDR3: CASTGTSVSYEQYF
size: few; D: -; J: TRBJ2-7; V: TRBV20-1; DNA: TGCAGTGCCCCCGTACCAGGGACGGGGTTATACGAGCAGTACTTC; CDR3: CSAPVPGTGLYEQYF
size: -; D: -; J: TRBJ2-4; V: TRBV6-5; DNA: TGTGCCAGCAGTTACTCATGGAACGGAAACGGCAAAAACATTCAGTACTTC; CDR3: CASSYSWNGNGKNIQYF
size: -; D: -; J: TRBJ2-7; V: TRBV18; DNA: TGTGCCAGCTCACCACCGGAGGGGGCGACCTACGAGCAGTACTTC; CDR3: CASSPPEGATYEQYF
size: -; D: -; J: TRBJ1-1; V: TRBV10-3; DNA: TGTGCCATCAGTGAGTCCTCATCGTGGGAGAACACTGAAGCTTTCTTT; CDR3: CAISESSSWENTEAFF
size: -; D: -; J: TRBJ2-1; V: TRBV18; DNA: TGTGCCAGCTCACCAGGGCGGCGTAGCTCCTACAATGAGCAGTTCTTC; CDR3: CASSPGRRSSYNEQFF
size: few; D: TRBD1; J: TRBJ1-1; V: TRBV10-3; DNA: TGTGCCATCAGTGAGTTCGGCGAGGGGGCGCGGAACACTGAAGCTTTCTTT; CDR3: CAISEFGEGARNTEAFF
size: -; D: -; J: TRBJ2-5; V: TRBV19; DNA: TGTGCCAGTAGTGTCGGACAGAAAGAGACCCAGTACTTC; CDR3: CASSVGQKETQYF
size: few; D: TRBD1; J: TRBJ2-4; V: TRBV6-2/TRBV6-3; DNA: TGTGCCAGCAGTTACCAACCCCCCGGGACAGGGGGCTGGAACATTCAGTACTTC; CDR3: CASSYQPPGTGGWNIQYF
size: -; D: -; J: TRBJ2-7; V: TRBV10-3; DNA: TGTGCCATCAGTGAGGCCGTGGGCTACGAGCAGTACTTC; CDR3: CAISEAVGYEQYF
size: few; D: -; J: TRBJ2-4; V: TRBV20-1; DNA: TGCAGTGCTTATTCGAGATGGGGAAACATTCAGTACTTC; CDR3: CSAYSRWGNIQYF
size: few; D: -; J: TRBJ1-2; V: TRBV11-2; DNA: TGTGCCAGCAGCTTAGATCAGGGGATGGATGGCTACACCTTC; CDR3: CASSLDQGMDGYTF
size: few; D: TRBD1; J: TRBJ1-1; V: TRBV19; DNA: TGTGCCAGTAGTCCCAGGGGGCGGAACACTGAAGCTTTCTTT; CDR3: CASSPRGRNTEAFF
size: -; D: TRBD1; J: TRBJ1-2; V: TRBV5-1; DNA: TGCGCCAGCAGCTTGGTTCAGGGGGACTATGGCTACACCTTC; CDR3: CASSLVQGDYGYTF
size: few; D: TRBD1; J: TRBJ2-7; V: TRBV5-6; DNA: TGTGCCAGCAGCTCACGGACAGGGAAAATTCTACTGGGCTACGAGCAGTACTTC; CDR3: CASSSRTGKILLGYEQYF
size: many; D: -; J: TRBJ1-4; V: TRBV6-1; DNA: TGTGCCAGCAGCCCACTTGGACAGAACAATGAAAAACTGTTTTTT; CDR3: CASSPLGQNNEKLFF
size: -; D: TRBD1; J: TRBJ1-5; V: TRBV18; DNA: TGTGCCAGCTCACCGGGACAGGGCAATTTTCAGCCCCAGCATTTT; CDR3: CASSPGQGNFQPQHF
size: few; D: -; J: TRBJ1-1; V: TRBV20-1; DNA: TGCAGTGCCACAGGAGGGGTGAACACTGAAGCTTTCTTT; CDR3: CSATGGVNTEAFF
size: -; D: -; J: TRBJ2-5; V: TRBV12-3/TRBV12-4; DNA: TGTGCCAGCAGTGCCGACTGGCAAGAGACCCAGTACTTC; CDR3: CASSADWQETQYF
size: -; D: TRBD1; J: TRBJ2-1; V: TRBV15; DNA: TGTGCCACCAGCAGAGGGGAACAGGGGCAAGGGTTATATTTCTACAATGAGCAGTTCTTC; CDR3: CATSRGEQGQGLYFYNEQFF
size: many; D: -; J: TRBJ2-7; V: TRBV12-3/TRBV12-4; DNA: TGTGCCAGCAGTTTAGCGACAGACCTTTTCTACGAGCAGTACTTC; CDR3: CASSLATDLFYEQYF
size: -; D: -; J: TRBJ1-1; V: TRBV12-3/TRBV12-4; DNA: TGTGCCAGCATAATTCCGGGGAACACTGAAGCTTTCTTT; CDR3: CASIIPGNTEAFF
size: -; D: -; J: TRBJ2-3; V: TRBV12-3/TRBV12-4; DNA: TGTGCCAGCAGTTCCCCAACTAGAGATACGCAGTATTTT; CDR3: CASSSPTRDTQYF
size: few; D: TRBD2; J: TRBJ2-3; V: TRBV5-5; DNA: TGTGCCAGCAGCTTGGGGGGGTCTAGCGGGAACACAGATACGCAGTATTTT; CDR3: CASSLGGSSGNTDTQYF
size: many; D: TRBD1; J: TRBJ1-1; V: TRBV20-1; DNA: TGCAGTGCTGGGAGCCCTTCCGGGACAGGGAACACTGAAGCTTTCTTT; CDR3: CSAGSPSGTGNTEAFF
size: -; D: -; J: TRBJ1-1; V: TRBV5-1; DNA: TGCGCCAGCAGCACAGCGAACACTGAAGCTTTCTTT; CDR3: CASSTANTEAFF
size: few; D: -; J: TRBJ1-1; V: TRBV7-2; DNA: TGTGCCAGCAGCTTGGCTGAAGCTTTCTTT; CDR3: CASSLAEAFF
size: few; D: -; J: TRBJ2-3; V: TRBV27; DNA: TGTGCCAGCAGTTTGGGCAGGGGCCCAGATACGCAGTATTTT; CDR3: CASSLGRGPDTQYF
size: -; D: -; J: TRBJ2-6; V: TRBV3-1; DNA: TGTGCCAGCAGCCAAGCCCCGGATCTATCTGGGGCCAACGTCCTGACTTTC; CDR3: CASSQAPDLSGANVLTF
size: many; D: -; J: TRBJ1-5; V: TRBV5-1; DNA: TGCGCCAGCAGCTTGGCTTGGCAGGGTAGCAATCAGCCCCAGCATTTT; CDR3: CASSLAWQGSNQPQHF
size: many; D: TRBD1; J: TRBJ2-7; V: TRBV20-1; DNA: TGCAGTGCTCCCCGGGACAGGGTGGACGAGCAGTACTTC; CDR3: CSAPRDRVDEQYF
size: few; D: -; J: TRBJ2-5; V: TRBV20-1; DNA: TGCAGTGCTAGAGTCGCGCGGGCAGGAGAGACCCAGTACTTC; CDR3: CSARVARAGETQYF